Listed here are 13 T cell receptor beta chains from one sample, sequenced in a study of blood T cell repertoires in COVID-19. The repertoire was sequenced with immunoSEQ multiplex PCR; TCRdb's copy has only in-frame clones and lacks some. The data contain 150,000 to 200,000 clones, 81% of them singletons. The sample was PBMCs or T cells enriched from blood (not recorded which). These receptors were taken from a woman aged 40-49 years with acute COVID-19.

About this clone: A much larger clone sits a single nucleotide away, making a read error possible. The sample holds other DNA sequences that translate to the same CDR3. The chain uses TRBV2 and TRBJ2-5; the match to TRBD2 covers 11 bases. The J segment lost 2 bases and the V segment lost 9 bases, leaving 5 bases of the junction unmatched. This CDR3 contains 14 residues. CDR1 SNHLY and CDR2 FYNNEI come from the germline V gene. The CDR3 here is CASSLAGGQETQYF. CDR3 DNA: TGTGCCAGTTCATTAGCGGGGGGGCAAGAGACCCAGTACTTC.

The rearrangement joins TRBV7-6 to TRBJ2-1, with 9 bases matching TRBD2. Germline V lookup: CDR1 SGHVS, CDR2 FNYEAQ. CDR3 length: 15 residues. V shed 1 base, J shed 8 bases, and the junction held 6 bases outside the gene matches. This CDR3 is CASSLGIAGVDEQFF. The CDR3 coding sequence is TGTGCCAGCAGCTTAGGAATAGCGGGAGTCGATGAGCAGTTCTTC.

This chain joins TRBV29-1 and TRBJ2-1, with D possibly matching TRBD2 (5 bases). CDR3 length: 8 residues. Germline values: CDR1 SQVTM, CDR2 ANQGSEA. CDR3 sequence (DNA): TGCTCCGTCGAGGGAAACTTCTTC. This sequence encodes CSVEGNFF.

V usage is TRBV11-2 and J usage is TRBJ1-2; tentative D call: TRBD1 (5 bases). This CDR3 contains 15 residues. Germline V CDR1 and CDR2: SGHAT, FQNNGV. V lost 2 bases, J lost 6 bases, and 16 bases lay in between. CDR3 residues: CASSLLSLGANGYTF. DNA of the CDR3: TGTGCCAGCAGCTTACTCAGTTTAGGGGCGAATGGCTACACCTTC.

This chain joins TRBV3-1 (or the pseudogene TRBV3-2) and TRBJ1-1; the D is unclear. Per the germline V gene, CDR1 is LGHDT and CDR2 is YNNKEL (reference sequence). The V end lost 1 base, the J end lost 8 bases, and 11 bases lay between the germline ends. This CDR3 has 13 amino acids. The CDR3 DNA follows: TGTGCCAGCAGCCAAGTTTGGGCAGCCGAAGCTTTCTTT. Its translation: CASSQVWAAEAFF.

This sequence joins TRBV6-5 and TRBJ2-1; D is ambiguous. CDR3 size: 15 residues. Germline assignment: CDR1 MNHEY and CDR2 SVGAGI. V dropped 7 bases and J dropped 0 bases, with 13 bases sitting between them. CDR3 nucleotides: TGTGCCAGCACCTTGGCCCAAAGCTCCTACAATGAGCAGTTCTTC. It yields the protein CASTLAQSSYNEQFF.

V usage is TRBV6-1 and J usage is TRBJ2-1, with 8 bases that match TRBD2. CDR3 size: 16 residues. V shed 1 base and J 3 bases; nucleotides not matched to a gene: 5. Germline V CDR1 and CDR2: MNHNS, SASEGT. CDR3 region: CASSEELAGIYNEQFF. The CDR3 DNA follows: TGTGCCAGCAGTGAAGAATTAGCGGGGATCTACAATGAGCAGTTCTTC.

The V gene is TRBV12-3 or TRBV12-4, the J gene TRBJ2-2; TRBD2 matches at 7 bases. The CDR3 consists of 13 residues. V lost 7 bases, J lost 6 bases, and 5 bases stayed unmatched. CDR3 bases: TGTGCCAGCAAAGCGGGACTCGCCGGGGAGCTGTTTTTT. Protein: CASKAGLAGELFF.

This clone was observed a handful of times. The chain links TRBV11-3 to TRBJ2-1; no reliable D call. The CDR3 runs 12 residues. V lost 0 bases, J lost 8 bases, and 5 bases lay in between. Germline V gene lookup returns CDR1 SGHNT and CDR2 YENEEA. The CDR3, as DNA: TGTGCCAGCAGCTTAGAGGCGGATGAGCAGTTCTTC. Residues: CASSLEADEQFF.

The genes are TRBV19 and TRBJ1-2, with D hard to call. The germline V gene encodes CDR1 LNHDA and CDR2 SQIVND (reference sequence). The CDR3 totals 13 residues. The V end was cut by 2 bases, the J end by 2 bases, with 6 bases between. DNA for the CDR3: TGTGCCAGTAGTATACTAGAGAACTATGGCTACACCTTC. Residues: CASSILENYGYTF.

The V gene is TRBV7-8, the J gene TRBJ1-2; unclear D gene. Per germline, CDR1 SGHVS and CDR2 FQNEAQ. V lost 5 bases, J lost 2 bases, and 12 bases lay in between. The CDR3 runs to 14 residues. This CDR3 reads CASSPALLNYGYTF. The DNA for the CDR3 is TGTGCCAGCAGCCCCGCCCTACTGAACTATGGCTACACCTTC. The variable domain in full, with the rest retrieved from reference TRBV7-8 and TRBJ1-2, is GAGVSQSPRYKVAKRGQDVALRCDPISGHVSLFWYQQALGQGPEFLTYFQNEAQLDKSGLPSDRFFAERPEGSVSTLKIQRTQQEDSAVYLCASSPALLNYGYTFGSGTRLTVV.

The CDR3, as DNA: TGCGCCAGCAGCCAAGATTACTGGCGGGAGAAGATAGATACGCAGTATTTT. It specifies CASSQDYWREKIDTQYF. This chain connects TRBV4-1 to TRBJ2-3, with TRBD2 identical over 7 bases. V shed 0 bases, J shed 5 bases, and the junction held 11 bases outside the gene matches. The CDR3 totals 17 residues. CDR1 is MGHRA, CDR2 YSYEKL, per germline.

This clone was found a few times. The chain employs TRBV7-2 and TRBJ1-1; TRBD1 matches 9 bases. CDR1 and CDR2 (germline): SGHTA, FQGNSA. V shed 4 bases, J shed 0 bases, and the junction held 3 bases outside the gene matches. The length of the CDR3 is 15 residues. Here the CDR3 reads CASSSWTGVNTEAFF. The CDR3 DNA is TGTGCCAGCAGCTCCTGGACAGGGGTGAACACTGAAGCTTTCTTT.